One T cell receptor beta chain is described in this entry. Methods used by the authors: Counts of nucleated cells, estimated from reference gene primer amplification, were obtained. TCRdb keeps only in-frame clones here, not all; method: immunoSEQ multiplex PCR. For V, J and clone size, that table is used; D and trimming come from the DNA. The table has about 160,000 clones, around 85% seen once. The sample belongs to a study of blood T cell repertoires in COVID-19. The wider study: Some COVID-19 samples were acute and others convalescent; all came from the United States, Italy and Spain. PBMCs, B-cell-depleted T cells, or T cells were the source of the cDNA or gDNA that made up the material.

Germline V gene lookup returns CDR1 LGHNT and CDR2 FRNRAP. V was shortened by 7 bases and J by 7 bases, with 23 bases between the two germline ends. The CDR3 covers 16 residues. The gene calls are TRBV12-5 and TRBJ1-3; a possible D gene is TRBD1 (5 bases). Sequencing input: peripheral blood. The origin of this receptor is a human donor with acute or convalescent COVID-19. The donor label of this sample is uncertain. The CDR3 protein is CASAPPTAFLSNTIYF. The DNA of the CDR3 is TGTGCTAGTGCCCCTCCGACAGCGTTTCTTTCGAACACCATATATTTT.